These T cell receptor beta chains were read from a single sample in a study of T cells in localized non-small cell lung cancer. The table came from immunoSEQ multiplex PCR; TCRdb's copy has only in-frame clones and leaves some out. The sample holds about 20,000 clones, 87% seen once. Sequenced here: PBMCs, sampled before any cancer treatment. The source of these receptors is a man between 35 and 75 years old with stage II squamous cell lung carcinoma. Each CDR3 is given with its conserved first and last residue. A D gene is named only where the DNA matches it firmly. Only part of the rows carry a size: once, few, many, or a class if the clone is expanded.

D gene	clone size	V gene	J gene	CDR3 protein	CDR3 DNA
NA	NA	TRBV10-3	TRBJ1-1	CAISDRQGRYGAFF	TGTGCCATCAGCGATCGTCAGGGCAGGTATGGAGCTTTCTTT
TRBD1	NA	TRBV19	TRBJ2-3	CASRATETGRSDTQYF	TGTGCCAGTAGGGCAACCGAGACAGGGCGTTCAGATACGCAGTATTTT
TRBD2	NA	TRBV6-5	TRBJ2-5	CASSPPGLSQKTQYF	TGTGCCAGCAGTCCGCCGGGACTATCCCAAAAGACCCAGTACTTC
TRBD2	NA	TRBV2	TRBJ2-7	CASSPPGLAGNEQYF	TGTGCCAGCAGCCCCCCCGGACTAGCTGGGAACGAGCAGTACTTC
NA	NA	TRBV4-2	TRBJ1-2	CASSLGDYTF	TGTGCCAGCAGCCTTGGGGACTACACCTTC
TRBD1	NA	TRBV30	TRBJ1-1	CAWSPQGQHTEAFF	TGTGCCTGGAGCCCCCAGGGACAGCACACTGAAGCTTTCTTT
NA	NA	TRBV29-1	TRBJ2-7	CSVGFTGVGEQYF	TGCAGCGTTGGGTTTACGGGTGTAGGCGAGCAGTACTTC
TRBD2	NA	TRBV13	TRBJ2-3	CASSLGLAGADTQYF	TGTGCCAGCAGCTTAGGACTAGCGGGAGCAGATACGCAGTATTTT
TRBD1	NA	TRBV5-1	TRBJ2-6	CASSLSQGASGANVLTF	TGCGCCAGCAGCTTGTCCCAGGGGGCGTCTGGGGCCAACGTCCTGACTTTC
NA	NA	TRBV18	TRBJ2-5	CASSRENQETQYF	TGTGCCAGCTCACGGGAAAACCAAGAGACCCAGTACTTC
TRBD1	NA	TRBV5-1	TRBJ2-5	CASSLAGGTKTQYF	TGCGCCAGCAGCCTCGCAGGGGGCACGAAGACCCAGTACTTC
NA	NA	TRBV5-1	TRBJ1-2	CASRGSGVDGYTF	TGCGCCAGCAGAGGGTCAGGGGTTGATGGCTACACCTTC
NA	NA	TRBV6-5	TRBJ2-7	CASSYGGAIISYEQYF	TGTGCCAGCAGTTACGGTGGGGCTATTATCTCCTACGAGCAGTACTTC
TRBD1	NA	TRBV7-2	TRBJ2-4	CASSLGGDSRLLAKNIQYF	TGTGCCAGCAGCTTAGGAGGGGACAGCCGACTCCTAGCCAAAAACATTCAGTACTTC
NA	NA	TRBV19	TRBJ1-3	CASSTQDRSSGNTIYF	TGTGCCAGTAGTACCCAAGACCGTTCCTCTGGAAACACCATATATTTT
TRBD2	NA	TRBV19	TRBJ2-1	CASSIGLPSGSSYNEQFF	TGTGCCAGTAGTATCGGCCTCCCTAGCGGTAGCTCCTACAATGAGCAGTTCTTC
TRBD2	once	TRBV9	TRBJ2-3	CASSSGGGFSTDTQYF	TGTGCCAGCAGCTCCGGGGGAGGGTTTAGCACAGATACGCAGTATTTT
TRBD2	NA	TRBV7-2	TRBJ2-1	CASSSSGRIRVEQFF	TGTGCCAGCAGCTCTAGCGGGAGGATCCGGGTTGAGCAGTTCTTC
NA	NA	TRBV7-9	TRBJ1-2	CASEHPNYGYTF	TGTGCCAGCGAGCACCCGAACTATGGCTACACCTTC
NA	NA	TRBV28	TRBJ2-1	CASSPRGYGGKLGSYNEQFF	TGTGCCAGCAGTCCCCGGGGTTATGGGGGAAAGTTGGGCTCCTACAATGAGCAGTTCTTC
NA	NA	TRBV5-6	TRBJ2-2	CASSQVGAPNTGELFF	TGTGCCAGCAGCCAAGTAGGGGCCCCGAACACCGGGGAGCTGTTTTTT
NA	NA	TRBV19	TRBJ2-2	CASSISGVDTGELFF	TGTGCCAGTAGTATTTCAGGGGTCGACACCGGGGAGCTGTTTTTT
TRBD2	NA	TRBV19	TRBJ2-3	CASTNLAGSSTDTQYF	TGTGCCAGTACCAACCTAGCGGGATCGAGCACAGATACGCAGTATTTT
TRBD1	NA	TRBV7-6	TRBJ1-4	CASSFMSGTGKEKLFF	TGTGCCAGCAGCTTTATGTCCGGGACAGGGAAAGAAAAACTGTTTTTT
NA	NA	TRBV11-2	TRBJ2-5	CASSLAGVVETQYF	TGTGCCAGCAGCTTAGCGGGAGTTGTGGAGACCCAGTACTTC
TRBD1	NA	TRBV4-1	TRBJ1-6	CASSLQTDRLGFNSPLHF	TGCGCCAGCAGCCTACAGACGGACAGGTTGGGGTTTAATTCACCCCTCCACTTT
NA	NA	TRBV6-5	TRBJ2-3	CASSYSDRADTQYF	TGTGCCAGCAGTTACTCCGACCGGGCAGATACGCAGTATTTT
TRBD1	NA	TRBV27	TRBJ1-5	CASSFRQGPSQPQHF	TGTGCCAGCAGTTTCCGACAGGGCCCAAGTCAGCCCCAGCATTTT
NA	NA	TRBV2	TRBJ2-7	CASSEARYEQYF	TGTGCCAGCAGTGAAGCGCGGTACGAGCAGTACTTC
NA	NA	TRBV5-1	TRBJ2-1	CASSLRNEQFF	TGCGCCAGCAGCTTAAGAAATGAGCAGTTCTTC
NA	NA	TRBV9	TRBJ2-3	CASSVRGDGTDTQYF	TGTGCCAGCAGCGTAAGGGGGGACGGCACAGATACGCAGTATTTT
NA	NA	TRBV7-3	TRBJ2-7	CASSLTGDGPYEQYF	TGTGCCAGCAGCTTAACGGGGGACGGACCCTACGAGCAGTACTTC
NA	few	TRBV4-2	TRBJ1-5	CASSQGRNSNQPQHF	TGTGCCAGCAGCCAAGGGCGGAATAGCAATCAGCCCCAGCATTTT
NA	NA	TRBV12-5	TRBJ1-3	CASAIGQGNTIYF	TGTGCTAGTGCCATCGGACAGGGAAACACCATATATTTT
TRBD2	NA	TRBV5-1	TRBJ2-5	CASSPRLAGKETQYF	TGCGCCAGCAGCCCACGACTAGCGGGGAAAGAGACCCAGTACTTC
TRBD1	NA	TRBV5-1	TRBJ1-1	CASNRQGNTEAFF	TGCGCCAGCAACAGACAGGGGAACACTGAAGCTTTCTTT
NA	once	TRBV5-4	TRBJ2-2	CASRGSRGGTGELFF	TGTGCCAGCAGAGGGAGCAGGGGAGGAACCGGGGAGCTGTTTTTT
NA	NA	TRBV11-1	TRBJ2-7	CASSLEAVSRHEQYF	TGTGCCAGCAGCTTAGAGGCGGTCTCTCGGCACGAGCAGTACTTC
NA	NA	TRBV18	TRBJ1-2	CASFFPGFKGYTF	TGTGCCAGCTTTTTCCCGGGATTTAAGGGCTACACCTTC
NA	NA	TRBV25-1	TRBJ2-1	CASSEWYGQFF	TGTGCCAGCAGTGAATGGTACGGGCAGTTCTTC
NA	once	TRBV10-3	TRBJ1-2	CAISNTRQEKNYGYTF	TGTGCCATCAGTAACACCCGACAGGAAAAGAACTATGGCTACACCTTC
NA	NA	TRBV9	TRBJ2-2	CASSPALGVGTGELFF	TGTGCCAGCAGCCCCGCCCTAGGAGTGGGCACCGGGGAGCTGTTTTTT
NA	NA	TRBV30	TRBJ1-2	CAWNRDGRGYTF	TGTGCCTGGAACAGGGACGGCCGTGGCTACACCTTC
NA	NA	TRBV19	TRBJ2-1	CASSSRSGSSYNEQFF	TGTGCCAGTAGTTCTAGATCGGGGAGCTCCTACAATGAGCAGTTCTTC
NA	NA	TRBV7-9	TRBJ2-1	CASSTLGIEQFF	TGTGCCAGCAGTACACTCGGGATCGAGCAGTTCTTC
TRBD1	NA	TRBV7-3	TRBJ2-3	CASSLFSRAPNRGKYRDTQYF	TGTGCCAGCAGCTTATTTTCCCGTGCTCCGAACAGGGGGAAGTACAGAGATACGCAGTATTTT
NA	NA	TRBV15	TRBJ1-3	CATSRDRAGSGNTIYF	TGTGCCACCAGCAGAGATCGGGCAGGTTCTGGAAACACCATATATTTT
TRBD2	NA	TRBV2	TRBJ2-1	CASSGPGTSGILSSYNEQFF	TGTGCCAGCAGTGGACCCGGGACTAGCGGGATTCTTAGCTCCTACAATGAGCAGTTCTTC
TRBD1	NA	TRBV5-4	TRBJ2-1	CASSLRQGDEQFF	TGTGCCAGCAGCTTGAGACAGGGGGATGAGCAGTTCTTC
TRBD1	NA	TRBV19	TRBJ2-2	CASSPEGQGLKNTGELFF	TGTGCCAGTAGTCCCGAGGGACAGGGGCTGAAAAACACCGGGGAGCTGTTTTTT
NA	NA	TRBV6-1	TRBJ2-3	CASSDESLQQYF	TGTGCCAGCAGTGACGAGTCGTTACAGCAGTATTTT
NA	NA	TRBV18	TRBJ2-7	CASSPVTAITYEQYF	TGTGCCAGCTCACCTGTCACCGCAATTACCTACGAGCAGTACTTC
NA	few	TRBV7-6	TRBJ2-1	CASSSSETYNEQFF	TGTGCCAGCAGCTCTAGCGAGACGTACAATGAGCAGTTCTTC
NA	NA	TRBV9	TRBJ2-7	CASSTRDVDEQYF	TGTGCCAGCAGCACTCGGGACGTCGACGAGCAGTACTTC
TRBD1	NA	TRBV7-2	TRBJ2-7	CASSLDRGGNEQYF	TGTGCCAGCAGCTTAGACAGGGGCGGCAACGAGCAGTACTTC
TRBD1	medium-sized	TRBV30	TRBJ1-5	CAWSFKGANQPQHF	TGTGCCTGGAGCTTCAAGGGGGCTAATCAGCCCCAGCATTTT
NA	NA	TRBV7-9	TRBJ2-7	CASSQTPRYEQYF	TGTGCCAGCAGCCAAACACCAAGGTACGAGCAGTACTTC
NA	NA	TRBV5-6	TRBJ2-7	CASSFPGLGYEQYF	TGTGCCAGCAGCTTCCCGGGGCTAGGATACGAGCAGTACTTC
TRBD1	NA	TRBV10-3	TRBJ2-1	CAISGTGGYNEQFF	TGTGCCATCAGTGGCACAGGGGGGTACAATGAGCAGTTCTTC
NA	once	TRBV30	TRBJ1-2	CAWSTRVYGYTF	TGTGCCTGGAGTACCCGGGTCTATGGCTACACCTTC